This T cell receptor beta chain was observed in a study of metastatic and nonmetastatic thyroid tumors (dated by TCRdb to the early 2020s). Regarding the study in general: The researchers compared repertoires between peripheral blood samples and tumor or nodule tissue samples from patients with malignant or benign thyroid disease. The full study reports these points: In both blood and tumor samples, malignant tumors were reported to have significantly higher TCR beta diversity than benign nodules.

According to the germline V gene, CDR1 reads KGHSH and CDR2 reads LQKENI. The CDR3 numbers 13 residues from cysteine through phenylalanine. The kept DNA is CDR3 alone, 39 bases in frame from the first base. A distance of 8 bases separates the germline ends of V and J, which lose 3 bases and 5 bases respectively. This clone has ten or more counts. This clone's antigen is unknown. Base qualities are not provided; no much larger clone lies one nucleotide away. No treatment had been received by any patient before thyroid surgery. Patient clinical samples collected from 2012 to 2018 were retrospectively analysed using T-cell receptor beta sequencing. Preparation of the library involved PCR. For sequencing, an Illumina HiSeq 4000 was employed. High-throughput sequencing was used to profile the CDR3 region of the TCR beta-chain in every patient. The paper's processing steps were these. A classifier to discriminate distant-metastatic papillary thyroid cancer patients was built from CDR3 differences across clinicopathological groups. The Shannon index was used to measure repertoire diversity, and the Morisita-Horn index was used to measure how similar tumor and blood repertoires were. TCRdb trimmed public reads at Q25 via fastp, called clones via MiXCR and kept in-frame beta chains. The V and J calls follow TCRdb's processing rather than the paper's. This sample is represented by tens of thousands of clones; approximately 12% of them were singletons. Approximately 6.2% of the sample goes to the ten largest clones.

Here the chain combines TRBV18 and TRBJ1-5; perhaps TRBD1 is the D gene, with 6 bases matching. What was sequenced was blood. The TCR sequence derives from a male donor with papillary thyroid cancer or a benign thyroid nodule (not recorded which). Some clones in this sample may be carry-over from other donors' samples. The DNA sequence is as follows: TGTGCCAGCTCACCTAACAGGGATCAGCCCCAGCATTTT. Translation gives CASSPNRDQPQHF.